This passage covers 2 T cell receptor beta chains from one sample sequenced in a study of cytotoxic CD8 clonotypes in ibrutinib-treated CLL. Profiled with immunoSEQ multiplex PCR; TCRdb holds only in-frame clones, not every one. Of about 300,000 clones in the sample, roughly three quarters were seen once. Sample: PBMCs, taken at disease progression, from a patient treated with ibrutinib. The receptors here all came from a human donor with chronic lymphocytic leukemia.

The chain joins TRBV9 to TRBJ1-5, with 8 bases aligning to TRBD1. The CDR3 sequence is 15 residues long. V was clipped by 4 bases and J by 0 bases; unmatched bases: 3. CDR1 SGDLS and CDR2 YYNGEE come from the germline V gene. The CDR3 nucleotides read TGTGCCAGCAGCACAGGACAGGGTAGCAATCAGCCCCAGCATTTT. Its protein is CASSTGQGSNQPQHF.

The chain couples TRBV2 to TRBJ1-1; D uncertain. The CDR3 length is 14 residues. Germline V gene data show CDR1 as SNHLY and CDR2 as FYNNEI. Trimming left V 2 bases short and J 5 bases short, with 12 bases between. CDR3 residues: CASSEQERSTEAFF. As DNA, the CDR3 is TGTGCCAGCAGTGAACAGGAACGGAGTACTGAAGCTTTCTTT.